Following are 8 T cell receptor beta chains from one sample sequenced in a study of T cell changes during pregnancy in multiple sclerosis. Some clones are missing from TCRdb's copy, which holds only in-frame ones; the method was immunoSEQ multiplex PCR. Altogether about 50,000 clones are present, over 80% being singletons, with the ten largest covering roughly 10%. Here the sequenced sample was CD8+ T cells from peripheral blood mononuclear cells, taken after pregnancy. The receptors were gathered from a female donor with multiple sclerosis, enrolled in a pregnancy study.

Only one count was recorded for this clone. The chain combines TRBV6-5 with TRBJ2-1; D is possibly TRBD2 (6 bases). CDR3 length: 13 residues. Trimming cost V 5 bases and J 9 bases, with 14 bases left between them. Germline loops: CDR1 MNHEY, CDR2 SVGAGI. CDR3 DNA sequence: TGTGCCAGCAGTGGTACTAGCATTGGTGAGCAGTTCTTC. This encodes CASSGTSIGEQFF.

V is TRBV5-1 and J is TRBJ2-1; TRBD2 agrees at 14 bases. The length of the CDR3 is 15 residues. The germline gives CDR1 SGHRS, CDR2 YFSETQ. The junction had 0 bases not matched to a gene; V was cut back by 3 bases and J by 4 bases. The CDR3 spells CASSWTSGGYNEQFF. The DNA for the CDR3 is TGCGCCAGCAGCTGGACTAGCGGGGGGTACAATGAGCAGTTCTTC. The entire variable domain, with the rest obtained from reference TRBV5-1 and TRBJ2-1, is as follows: KAGVTQTPRYLIKTRGQQVTLSCSPISGHRSVSWYQQTPGQGLQFLFEYFSETQRNKGNFPGRFSGRQFSNSRSEMNVSTLELGDSALYLCASSWTSGGYNEQFFGPGTRLTVL.

This chain connects TRBV4-1 to TRBJ2-5; maybe TRBD1 (6 bases). This CDR3 is 14 amino acids long. V was pared by 2 bases and J by 2 bases, with 9 bases between. Germline V gene sequence: CDR1 MGHRA, CDR2 YSYEKL. Here the CDR3 DNA reads TGCGCCAGCAGCCAACAGGGGTCTCAAGAGACCCAGTACTTC. Translating it yields CASSQQGSQETQYF.

The sample holds one count of this clone. Within the sample, other DNA sequences also encode this same CDR3. The chain uses TRBV6-1 and TRBJ1-1, with D possibly matching TRBD1 (6 bases). The germline CDR1 and CDR2 sequences are MNHNS and SASEGT. The CDR3 consists of 13 residues. With 6 bases removed from V and 8 bases from J, the gap between germline ends came to 16 bases. The chain's CDR3 is CASSDSDREEAFF. CDR3 bases: TGTGCCAGCAGCGACTCGGACAGAGAAGAAGCTTTCTTT.

This chain joins TRBV27 and TRBJ2-7; D gene unclear. V was shortened by 3 bases and J by 4 bases, with 13 bases between the two germline ends. Germline lookup yields CDR1 MNHEY and CDR2 SMNVEV (reference sequence). The CDR3 extends over 14 amino acids. CDR3 bases: TGTGCCAGCAGTTTTGGATTAGACACTTACGAGCAGTACTTC. Protein sequence: CASSFGLDTYEQYF.

The chain carries TRBV4-1 and TRBJ2-7; tentatively, D is TRBD1 (6 bases). The germline V gene encodes CDR1 MGHRA and CDR2 YSYEKL. This CDR3 contains 12 residues. The V end was cut by 0 bases, the J end by 9 bases, with 9 bases between. Here the CDR3 reads CASSQDGTRQYF. The CDR3 nucleotides are TGCGCCAGCAGCCAAGATGGGACACGGCAGTACTTC.

J is TRBJ2-1 and V is TRBV9; TRBD2 aligns across 11 bases. The junction had 11 bases not matched to a gene; V was cut back by 1 base and J by 8 bases. CDR3 length: 17 residues. In germline, CDR1 is SGDLS, CDR2 YYNGEE. The CDR3 nucleotides are TGTGCCAGCAGCGTAACCTGGGTAGCGGGGGGGCTCGATGAGCAGTTCTTC. It yields the protein CASSVTWVAGGLDEQFF.

The rearrangement uses TRBV11-2 and TRBJ2-7; TRBD2 aligns across 9 bases. This CDR3 is 16 amino acids long. J gave up 4 bases and V 0 bases, and 7 bases lay outside the gene matches. Germline loops: CDR1 SGHAT, CDR2 FQNNGV. DNA of the CDR3: TGTGCCAGCAGCTTAGATCGGGATAGCGGGGGTTACGAGCAGTACTTC. This gives the protein CASSLDRDSGGYEQYF.